This T cell receptor beta chain was captured by sequencing in a study of blood T cells in healthy people across ages (dated by TCRdb to about 2015). About the full investigation: In model experiments, roughly one uniquely barcoded TCR beta cDNA molecule per two T cells was captured by template switching. Age-related changes in TCR beta repertoire diversity were measured in the study by deep sequencing normalized with unique cDNA molecular identifiers. Donors were grouped into four age groups: young (average approximately 15 years), middle-aged (39), aged (62) and long-lived (82). To avoid experimental bias, donors of different ages were spread randomly across the sequencing lanes. Two additional independent replicas of 1 million unique cDNA reads from the same blood draw were analyzed for two donors (one aged 18 to 29 and one aged 80 or older). Beyond this particular receptor, the publication reports: Donor CMV infection status was unknown, potentially confounding age-related changes in expanded clonotypes. Bulk unsorted PBMC profiling prevented conclusive comparison of naive and antigen-experienced compartments. Estimates of total diversity based on one million sequenced T cells were considered lower bounds and underestimates. As age increased, observed TCR beta diversity per million T cells dropped in a roughly linear way, and a significant reduction was already evident by age roughly 40. There was a strong correlation between observed TCR beta diversity and the percentage of naive T cells measured by flow cytometry. Compared with the aged group, the long-lived group had more naive CD4+ T cells, fewer expanded clones and increased TCR diversity, a pattern suggesting age selection.

Systemically healthy Caucasian individuals from Russia, 39 in total and aged 6 to 90 years, were included as donors. Roughly 11 milliliters of peripheral blood were drawn from each donor into EDTA-treated Vacutainer tubes. PBMCs were isolated by Ficoll-Paque density-gradient centrifugation, with at least 7 million obtained per sample. Total RNA, at least 6 micrograms per sample, was extracted from PBMCs with Trizol reagent. For every donor, an aliquot of PBMCs went through flow cytometry to measure the percentages of naive CD45RAhigh/CD27high T cells. The library was obtained by 5' RACE. The sequencing machine was an Illumina HiSeq 2500. A second PCR of roughly 6 to 11 cycles was run with a J-beta primer mix and a sample-barcoded 5' primer. A unique molecular identifier was introduced onto each TCR beta cDNA molecule by a template-switch 5' adaptor carrying 12 random nucleotides. Each sample yielded at least 2.5 million CDR3-containing paired-end reads. First-strand cDNA synthesis was performed from all RNA using the Mint cDNA synthesis kit, with priming by a TRBC-specific oligonucleotide. After uracil-DNA glycosylase treatment, a first 18-cycle PCR used universal primers M1SS and BC2_uni_R on all cDNA. The study's own analysis went as follows. Each sample was normalized by randomly selecting 1 million high-quality reads, each carrying a distinct molecular identifier. Reads sharing molecular identifiers were discarded rather than binned into consensus sequences. MiTCR, set to a Q25 quality threshold and the strictest error-elimination algorithm, was used for CDR3 identification, clonotype clustering and error correction. A nonparametric unseen species model with Euler transformation was used to estimate lower-bound total TCR beta diversity. TCRdb reworked the public reads: Q25 trimming with fastp, MiXCR clone assembly, productive beta chains retained. CDR3 protein sequences are deduplicated, and each keeps its most common genes and DNA. These V and J calls originate from TCRdb's pipeline instead of the authors' own analysis. Here the sample has 850,000 to 950,000 distinct CDR3 sequences; more than 25% occur a single time. The ten largest clones take up roughly 17% of the sample.

The germline V gene (reference sequence) gives CDR1 as DFQATT and CDR2 as SNEGSKA. Spanning cysteine to phenylalanine, the CDR3 consists of 16 amino acids. Only the CDR3 DNA is retained, 48 bases long and in frame from the first base. Germline trimming amounts to 3 bases on V and 3 bases on J, with 4 as the count of junction bases outside the gene matches. This clonotype was detected ten times or more. What this receptor recognizes is not known. One base away there is no much larger clone; base qualities are not given. The specimen was blood. The rearranged chain carries TRBV20-1 and TRBJ2-4; 14 bases in the junction line up with TRBD2. The clonotype originates from a woman at least 80 years old in good health. The nucleotide sequence reads as follows: TGCAGTGCTAGGGGACTAGCGGGGGCCCACAAAAACATTCAGTACTTC. Its protein product is CSARGLAGAHKNIQYF.